Reported below is one T cell receptor (beta chain). TCRdb independently ran MiXCR on the RACE reads; one entry per CDR3 protein. The data hold about 120,000 distinct CDR3 sequences, with less than 15% observed a single time. This record belongs to a study of human T cells and chemical hapten exposure. As for time point: pre-sensitization, week 0. Documented treatment: therapeutic diphenylcyclopropenone sensitization with weekly scalp DPC. Trimming stripped 4 bases from V and 2 bases from J, with 11 bases between. There are 14 residues in the CDR3. Germline CDR1 LGHDT, CDR2 YNNKEL (reference sequence). Sequencing used whole blood, obtained in connection with sensitization to the hapten diphenylcyclopropenone (DPC). V and J are TRBV3-1 and TRBJ1-2; no clear D gene. This clonotype originated in a woman aged 18-35 years with alopecia areata. Some clones in this sample may be carry-over from other donors' samples. CDR3 sequence: CASSPRSKNYGYTF. CDR3 DNA sequence: TGTGCCAGCAGCCCCCGAAGCAAGAACTATGGCTACACCTTC.